The entry below describes one T cell receptor beta chain. Its antigen is as yet unknown. This record comes from a study of cytomegalovirus exposure and HLA in healthy donors. Findings and limits, study-wide: TCR beta V segments were, for the most part, productive about 87% or about 30% of the time in an earlier analysis.

The CDR3 contains 14 residues. With 11 bases clipped from V and 4 bases from J, the junction kept 8 bases outside the gene matches. The germline gives CDR1 SNHLY, CDR2 FYNNEI. The study ran its PCR with 60 Vbeta and 13 Jbeta primers. Here immunoSEQ multiplex PCR was the method, and the copy in TCRdb shows in-frame clones only, minus some. This table has more than 200,000 clones, about 83% appearing once. The sequenced sample was PBMCs. The clonotype comes from a human donor in good health. The chain employs TRBV2 and TRBJ2-7, with TRBD2 matching over 13 bases. CDR3 in amino acids: CARKGLAGVYEQYF. The CDR3 DNA is TGTGCCCGGAAAGGACTAGCGGGAGTATACGAGCAGTACTTC.